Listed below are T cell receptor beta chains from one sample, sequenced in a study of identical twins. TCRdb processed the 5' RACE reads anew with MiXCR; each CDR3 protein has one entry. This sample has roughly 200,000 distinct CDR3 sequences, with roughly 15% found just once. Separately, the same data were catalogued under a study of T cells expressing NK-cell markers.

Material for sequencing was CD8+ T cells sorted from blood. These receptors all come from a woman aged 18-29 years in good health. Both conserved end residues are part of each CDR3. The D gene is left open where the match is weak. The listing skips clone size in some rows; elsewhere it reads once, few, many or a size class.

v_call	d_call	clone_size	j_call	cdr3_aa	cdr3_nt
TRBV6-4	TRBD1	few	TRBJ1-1	CASSETGFTEAFF	TGTGCCAGCAGCGAGACAGGGTTCACTGAAGCTTTCTTT
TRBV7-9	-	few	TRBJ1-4	CASSRAGAGEKLFF	TGTGCCAGCAGCCGTGCGGGGGCAGGGGAAAAACTGTTTTTT
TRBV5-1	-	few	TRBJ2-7	CASSLGIAEAWNYYEQYF	TGCGCCAGCAGCTTGGGAATAGCGGAAGCCTGGAATTACTACGAGCAGTACTTC
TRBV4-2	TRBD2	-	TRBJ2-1	CASSQTSGLIGNEQFF	TGTGCCAGCAGCCAAACTAGCGGCCTTATAGGGAATGAGCAGTTCTTC
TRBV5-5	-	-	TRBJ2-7	CASSLGRRGKQYF	TGTGCCAGCAGCTTGGGTCGGCGTGGAAAGCAGTACTTC
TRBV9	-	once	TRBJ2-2	CASSVGVPRPGELFF	TGTGCCAGCAGCGTAGGGGTACCACGACCCGGGGAGCTGTTTTTT
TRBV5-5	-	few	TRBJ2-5	CASRGPRGPETQYF	TGTGCCAGCAGGGGACCCCGGGGGCCGGAGACCCAGTACTTC
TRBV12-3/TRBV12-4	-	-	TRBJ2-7	CASSGGLVYEQYF	TGTGCCAGCAGTGGGGGGCTAGTCTACGAGCAGTACTTC
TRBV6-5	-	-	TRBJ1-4	CASSYSNRGEKLFF	TGTGCCAGCAGTTACTCGAATCGGGGTGAAAAACTGTTTTTT
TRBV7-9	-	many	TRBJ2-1	CASSATYNEQFF	TGTGCCAGCAGCGCCACTTACAATGAGCAGTTCTTC
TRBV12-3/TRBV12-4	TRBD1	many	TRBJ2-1	CASTEPGQPYNEQFF	TGTGCCAGCACCGAACCGGGACAGCCCTACAATGAGCAGTTCTTC
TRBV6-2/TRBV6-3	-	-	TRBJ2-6	CASSPGSSGANVLTF	TGTGCCAGCAGTCCCGGTAGCTCTGGGGCCAACGTCCTGACTTTC
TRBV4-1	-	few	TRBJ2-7	CASSQVRGQYEQYF	TGCGCCAGCAGCCAAGTCAGGGGACAATACGAGCAGTACTTC
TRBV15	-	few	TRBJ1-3	CATSGRISSGNTIYF	TGTGCCACCAGCGGTCGAATAAGCTCTGGAAACACCATATATTTT
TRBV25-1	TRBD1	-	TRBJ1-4	CASRRTGGEEKLFF	TGTGCCAGCAGACGGACAGGGGGTGAAGAAAAACTGTTTTTT
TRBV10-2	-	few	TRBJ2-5	CASTLEETQYF	TGCGCCAGCACCCTCGAAGAGACCCAGTACTTC
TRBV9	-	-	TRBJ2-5	CASSPRVQETQYF	TGTGCCAGCAGCCCCAGGGTCCAAGAGACCCAGTACTTC
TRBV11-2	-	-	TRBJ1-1	CASSRTGGWSWTEAFF	TGTGCCAGCAGCCGCACCGGGGGGTGGAGTTGGACTGAAGCTTTCTTT
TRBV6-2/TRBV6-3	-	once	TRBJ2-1	CASSYQRAYNEQFF	TGTGCCAGCAGTTATCAGCGGGCCTACAATGAGCAGTTCTTC
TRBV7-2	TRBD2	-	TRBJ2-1	CASSTRTSGRAYNEQFF	TGTGCCAGCAGCACCCGGACTAGCGGGAGGGCCTACAATGAGCAGTTCTTC
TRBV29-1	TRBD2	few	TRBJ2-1	CSVVGLVNEQFF	TGCAGCGTTGTGGGACTAGTCAATGAGCAGTTCTTC
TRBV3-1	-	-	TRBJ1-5	CASSQKGGSPPQHF	TGTGCCAGCAGCCAAAAGGGGGGAAGCCCGCCCCAGCATTTT
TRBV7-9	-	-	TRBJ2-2	CASSLTVTFVGELFF	TGTGCCAGCAGCTTGACAGTGACCTTCGTTGGGGAGCTGTTTTTT
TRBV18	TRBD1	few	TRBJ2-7	CASSPPQGVTSYEQYF	TGTGCCAGCTCACCACCGCAGGGGGTTACCTCCTACGAGCAGTACTTC
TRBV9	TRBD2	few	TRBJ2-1	CASSGPPSSGRPGNEQFF	TGTGCCAGCAGCGGGCCCCCTTCGAGCGGGAGACCGGGCAATGAGCAGTTCTTC
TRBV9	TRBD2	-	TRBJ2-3	CASSVDSGGFTDTQYF	TGTGCCAGCAGCGTAGACAGCGGGGGATTCACAGATACGCAGTATTTT
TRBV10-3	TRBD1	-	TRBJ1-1	CAVKDREDTEAFF	TGTGCCGTCAAGGACAGGGAAGACACTGAAGCTTTCTTT
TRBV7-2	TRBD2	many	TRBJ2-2	CASSLNLGEGTGELFF	TGTGCCAGCAGCTTAAATTTGGGGGAGGGGACCGGGGAGCTGTTTTTT
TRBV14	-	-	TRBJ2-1	CASSQMEGRYNEQFF	TGTGCCAGCAGCCAGATGGAGGGAAGGTACAATGAGCAGTTCTTC
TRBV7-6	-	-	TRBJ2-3	CASSWASTDTQYF	TGTGCCAGCAGCTGGGCTAGCACAGATACGCAGTATTTT
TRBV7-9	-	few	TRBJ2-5	CASSSYPRDQETQYF	TGTGCCAGCAGCTCTTACCCCCGGGACCAAGAGACCCAGTACTTC
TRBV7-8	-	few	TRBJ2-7	CASSSTGTYEQYF	TGTGCCAGCAGCTCGACAGGCACCTACGAGCAGTACTTC
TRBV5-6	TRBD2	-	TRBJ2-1	CASSSIAGRLDNEQFF	TGTGCCAGCAGCTCTATAGCGGGCCGACTAGACAATGAGCAGTTCTTC
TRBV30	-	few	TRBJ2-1	CAWTSGDHSYNEQFF	TGTGCCTGGACTTCGGGGGATCATTCCTACAATGAGCAGTTCTTC
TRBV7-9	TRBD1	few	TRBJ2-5	CASRDRKETQYF	TGTGCCAGCCGGGACAGAAAAGAGACCCAGTACTTC
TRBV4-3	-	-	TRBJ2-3	CASSQTSSPTDTQYF	TGCGCCAGCAGCCAGACTAGTAGCCCCACAGATACGCAGTATTTT
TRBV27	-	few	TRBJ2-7	CASSLHDTVSYEQYF	TGTGCCAGCAGTTTACACGATACGGTTTCCTACGAGCAGTACTTC
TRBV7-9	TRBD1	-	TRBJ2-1	CASSSSTGTDQLGQFF	TGTGCCAGCAGCTCCTCAACCGGGACAGACCAGCTCGGACAGTTCTTC
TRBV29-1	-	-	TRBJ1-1	CSVEAGLGNTEAFF	TGCAGCGTTGAGGCAGGGTTGGGGAACACTGAAGCTTTCTTT
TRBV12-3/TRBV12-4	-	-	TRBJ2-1	CASSFPGATYNEQFF	TGTGCCAGCAGTTTCCCGGGAGCTACCTACAATGAGCAGTTCTTC
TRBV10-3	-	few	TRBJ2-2	CAITPGSPGSGGELFF	TGTGCCATCACTCCCGGGTCCCCCGGCTCGGGCGGGGAGCTGTTTTTT
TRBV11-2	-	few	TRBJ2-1	CASSAPGLTSSYNEQFF	TGTGCCAGCAGCGCCCCGGGACTCACCAGCTCCTACAATGAGCAGTTCTTC
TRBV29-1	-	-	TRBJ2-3	CSVGQSSTDTQYF	TGCAGCGTCGGACAGTCTAGCACAGATACGCAGTATTTT
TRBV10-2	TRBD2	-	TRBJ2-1	CASSPTSVGGEQFF	TGCGCCAGCAGTCCCACTAGCGTCGGGGGGGAGCAGTTCTTC
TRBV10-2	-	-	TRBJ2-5	CASSEGPSIGETQYF	TGCGCCAGCAGTGAGGGGCCCTCCATAGGAGAGACCCAGTACTTC
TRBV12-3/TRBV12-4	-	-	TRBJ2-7	CASSFGTFSYEQYF	TGTGCCAGCAGTTTTGGAACCTTCTCCTACGAGCAGTACTTC
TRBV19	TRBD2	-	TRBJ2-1	CASGREYSYNEQFF	TGTGCCAGTGGGCGGGAGTACTCCTACAATGAGCAGTTCTTC
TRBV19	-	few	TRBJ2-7	CASSIAGQLVYEQYF	TGTGCCAGTAGTATCGCAGGCCAGCTTGTCTACGAGCAGTACTTC
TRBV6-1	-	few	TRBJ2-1	CASSEARGGNEQFF	TGTGCCAGCAGTGAAGCGCGAGGGGGTAATGAGCAGTTCTTC
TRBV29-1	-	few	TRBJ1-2	CSVEAYGYTF	TGCAGCGTTGAAGCCTATGGCTACACCTTC
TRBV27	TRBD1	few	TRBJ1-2	CASGPDRGTYGYTF	TGTGCCAGCGGGCCGGACAGGGGTACCTATGGCTACACCTTC
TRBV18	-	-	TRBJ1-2	CASSPPPPQRPSGYTF	TGTGCCAGCTCACCACCACCGCCTCAGCGGCCCAGTGGCTACACCTTC
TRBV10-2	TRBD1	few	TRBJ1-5	CASGTVEGRPQHF	TGCGCCAGCGGGACAGTAGAGGGACGGCCCCAGCATTTT
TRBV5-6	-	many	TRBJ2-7	CASSLGGGPSYEQYF	TGTGCCAGCAGCTTGGGAGGGGGGCCCTCCTACGAGCAGTACTTC
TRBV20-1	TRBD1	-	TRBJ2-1	CSAIIWDRENEQFF	TGCAGTGCGATCATCTGGGACAGGGAAAATGAGCAGTTCTTC
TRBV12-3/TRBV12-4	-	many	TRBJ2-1	CASSFGASNEQFF	TGTGCCAGCAGTTTTGGTGCTTCCAATGAGCAGTTCTTC
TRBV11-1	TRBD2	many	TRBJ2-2	CASSRRLAGARWTGELFF	TGTGCCAGCAGCCGTAGACTAGCGGGAGCCCGTTGGACCGGGGAGCTGTTTTTT
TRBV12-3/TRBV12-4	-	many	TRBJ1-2	CASSPGRNYGYTF	TGTGCCAGCAGTCCGGGACGGAACTATGGCTACACCTTC
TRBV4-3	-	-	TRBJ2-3	CASSQGEGITDTQYF	TGCGCCAGCAGCCAAGGGGAAGGGATCACAGATACGCAGTATTTT